The 6 T cell receptor beta chains listed next were all sequenced from one sample in a study of blood T cell repertoires in COVID-19. The method was immunoSEQ multiplex PCR; TCRdb's version includes in-frame clones alone and lacks a portion of them. The table has 75,000 to 95,000 clones, about nine tenths seen once. Material: peripheral blood. These receptors all come from a human donor in a cohort sampled during active COVID-19.

Points on this clone: The junction differs from germline at one of its ends, possibly a read error. The CDR3 DNA reads TGTGCCAGCAGTACGACAGGGAAGAATGGTTACACCTTC. Translation gives CASSTTGKNGYTF. This chain links TRBV27 with TRBJ1-2; 7 bases fit TRBD1. Per germline, CDR1 MNHEY and CDR2 SMNVEV (reference sequence). The CDR3 has 13 residues.

The chain links TRBV30 to TRBJ1-2; weak D call: TRBD1 (5 bases). Deletions cut 8 bases from V and 2 bases from J, with 15 bases between. CDR3 length equals 13 residues. Germline V CDR1 and CDR2: GTSNPN, SVGIG (reference sequence). CDR3 region: CAAPRDENYGYTF. The CDR3 nucleotides read TGTGCCGCTCCCAGGGATGAAAACTATGGCTACACCTTC.

The chain carries TRBV9 and TRBJ2-5; 10 bases are shared with TRBD1. The CDR3 sequence is 14 residues long. Germline loops: CDR1 SGDLS, CDR2 YYNGEE. J lost 6 bases, V lost 4 bases, and 6 bases had no gene match. In DNA, the CDR3 is TGTGCCAGCAGCCCGGGACAGGGGAGGAAGACCCAGTACTTC. Protein: CASSPGQGRKTQYF.

CDR3 protein: CASSQDFSSNQPQHF. Here the CDR3 DNA reads TGCGCCAGCAGCCAAGATTTCAGTAGCAATCAGCCCCAGCATTTT. The V gene is TRBV4-1, the J gene TRBJ1-5; D uncertain. Trimming cost V 0 bases and J 0 bases, with 6 bases left between them. Per germline, CDR1 MGHRA and CDR2 YSYEKL. This CDR3 is 15 amino acids long.

This sequence joins TRBV7-2 and TRBJ1-2, with 8 bases matching TRBD1. CDR1 is SGHTA, CDR2 FQGNSA, per germline. Trimming took 5 bases from V and 4 from J; bases not matched to a gene: 6. This CDR3 is 14 amino acids long. The CDR3 nucleotides read TGTGCCAGCAGCGCCGGACAGGGACCCTATGGCTACACCTTC. Its protein product is CASSAGQGPYGYTF. The complete variable domain, with remaining parts taken from reference TRBV7-2 and TRBJ1-2, reads GAGVSQSPSNKVTEKGKDVELRCDPISGHTALYWYRQSLGQGLEFLIYFQGNSAPDKSGLPSDRFSAERTGGSVSTLTIQRTQQEDSAVYLCASSAGQGPYGYTFGSGTRLTVV.

The chain uses TRBV27 and TRBJ2-7, with no clear D. The CDR3 loop spans 12 amino acids. Trimming removed 2 bases at V and 6 bases at J, with 8 bases between. Germline lookup yields CDR1 MNHEY and CDR2 SMNVEV (reference sequence). The CDR3 spells CASSLLGSEQYF. CDR3 bases: TGTGCCAGCAGTTTACTCGGTAGCGAGCAGTACTTC.